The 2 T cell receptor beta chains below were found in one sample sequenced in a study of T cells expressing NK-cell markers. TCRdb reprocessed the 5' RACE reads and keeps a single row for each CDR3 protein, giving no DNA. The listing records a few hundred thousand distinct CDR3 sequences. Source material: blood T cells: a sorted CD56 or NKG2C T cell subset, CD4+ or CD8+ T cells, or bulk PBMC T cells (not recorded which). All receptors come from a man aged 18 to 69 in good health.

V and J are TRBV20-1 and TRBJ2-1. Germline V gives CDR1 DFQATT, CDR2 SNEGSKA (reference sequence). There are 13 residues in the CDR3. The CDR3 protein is CSAHPKPYNEQFF.

CDR3 region: CASSYIAGALSYEQYF. The gene calls are TRBV6-2 or TRBV6-3 and TRBJ2-7; no DNA is available, so the TRBD2 call from TCRdb remains unchecked. This CDR3 spans 16 amino acids. Germline-derived CDR1 and CDR2 are MNHEY and SVGEGT.